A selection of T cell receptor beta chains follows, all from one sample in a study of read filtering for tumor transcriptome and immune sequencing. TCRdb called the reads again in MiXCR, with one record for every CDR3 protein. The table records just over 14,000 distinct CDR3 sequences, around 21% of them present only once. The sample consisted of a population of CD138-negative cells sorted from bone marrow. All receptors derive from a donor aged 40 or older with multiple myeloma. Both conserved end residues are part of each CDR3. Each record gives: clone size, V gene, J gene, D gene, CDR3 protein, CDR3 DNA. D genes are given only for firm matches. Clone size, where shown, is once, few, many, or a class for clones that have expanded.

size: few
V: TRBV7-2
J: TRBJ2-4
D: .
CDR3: CASSSSEVQYF
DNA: TGTGCCAGCAGCAGTTCGGAGGTTCAGTACTTC

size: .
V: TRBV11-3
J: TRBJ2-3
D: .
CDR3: CASSQYSGNADTQYF
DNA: TGTGCCAGCTCCCAATATTCGGGAAACGCGGATACGCAGTATTTT

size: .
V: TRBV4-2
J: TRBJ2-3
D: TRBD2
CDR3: CASSPALAGGSTDTQYF
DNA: TGTGCCAGCAGCCCGGCCCTAGCGGGGGGAAGCACAGATACGCAGTATTTT

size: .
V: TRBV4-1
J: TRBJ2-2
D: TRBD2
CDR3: CASSHGLAGVNTGELFF
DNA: TGCGCCAGCAGCCATGGACTAGCGGGGGTCAACACCGGGGAGCTGTTTTTT

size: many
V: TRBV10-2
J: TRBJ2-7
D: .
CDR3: CASMGGSYEQYF
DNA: TGCGCCAGCATGGGGGGTTCCTACGAGCAGTACTTC

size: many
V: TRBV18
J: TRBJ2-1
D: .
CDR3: CASSQGQAINEQFF
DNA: TGTGCCAGCTCACAGGGCCAGGCGATCAATGAGCAGTTCTTC

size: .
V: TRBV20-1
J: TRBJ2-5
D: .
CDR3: CSARSTSWYQETQYF
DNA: TGCAGTGCTAGAAGCACTTCTTGGTACCAAGAGACCCAGTACTTC

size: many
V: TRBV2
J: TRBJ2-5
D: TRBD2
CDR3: CASSEAWLAGGQETQYF
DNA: TGTGCCAGCAGTGAAGCGTGGCTAGCGGGGGGCCAAGAGACCCAGTACTTC

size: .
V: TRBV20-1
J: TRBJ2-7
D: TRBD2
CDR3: CSAIAGGLYEQYF
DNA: TGCAGTGCCATAGCGGGAGGCCTCTACGAGCAGTACTTC

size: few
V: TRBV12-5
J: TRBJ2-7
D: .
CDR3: CASGLVPVEVPYEQYF
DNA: TGTGCTAGTGGTTTGGTCCCAGTAGAGGTCCCCTACGAGCAGTACTTC

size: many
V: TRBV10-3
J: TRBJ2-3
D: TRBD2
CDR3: CATLAVSTDTQYF
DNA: TGTGCCACCCTAGCGGTTAGCACAGATACGCAGTATTTT

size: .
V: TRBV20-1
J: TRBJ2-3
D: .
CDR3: CSAPTTMTDTQYF
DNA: TGCAGTGCCCCCACAACGATGACAGATACGCAGTATTTT

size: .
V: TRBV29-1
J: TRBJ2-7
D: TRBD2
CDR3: CSERGAGESYEQYF
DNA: TGCAGCGAGAGGGGAGCGGGGGAAAGCTACGAGCAGTACTTC

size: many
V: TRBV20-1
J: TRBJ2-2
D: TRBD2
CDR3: CSAPPSGGSNTGELFF
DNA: TGCAGTGCCCCCCCTAGCGGGGGTTCGAACACCGGGGAGCTGTTTTTT

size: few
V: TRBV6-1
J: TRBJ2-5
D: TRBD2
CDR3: CASRTSGGQSETQYF
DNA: TGTGCCAGCCGGACTAGCGGGGGCCAGTCAGAGACCCAGTACTTC

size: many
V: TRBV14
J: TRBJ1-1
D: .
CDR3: CASSQASRTEAFF
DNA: TGTGCCAGCAGCCAAGCGTCGAGAACTGAAGCTTTCTTT

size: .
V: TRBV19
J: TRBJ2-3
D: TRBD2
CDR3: CATLGLAGGTDTQYF
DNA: TGTGCCACCCTGGGACTAGCGGGAGGCACAGATACGCAGTATTTT

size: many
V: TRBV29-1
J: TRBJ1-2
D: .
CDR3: CSVQRTEDYGYTF
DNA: TGCAGCGTTCAAAGGACGGAGGACTATGGCTACACCTTC

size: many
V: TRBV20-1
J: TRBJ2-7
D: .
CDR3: CSAREGLVGEQYF
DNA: TGCAGTGCTAGAGAGGGCTTGGTCGGCGAGCAGTACTTC

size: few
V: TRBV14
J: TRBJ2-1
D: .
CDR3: CASSQAGTIIYNEQFF
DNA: TGTGCCAGCAGCCAAGCCGGGACAATAATTTACAATGAGCAGTTCTTC

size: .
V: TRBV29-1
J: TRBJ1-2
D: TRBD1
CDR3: CSVVPWEGGPYGYTF
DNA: TGCAGCGTTGTTCCTTGGGAAGGGGGCCCCTATGGCTACACCTTC

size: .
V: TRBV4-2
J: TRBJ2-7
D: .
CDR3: CASSQDEARSREQYF
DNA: TGTGCCAGCAGCCAAGATGAGGCCCGTTCCCGCGAGCAGTACTTC

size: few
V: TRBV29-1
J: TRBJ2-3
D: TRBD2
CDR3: CSVDSSGRAGDTQYF
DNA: TGCAGCGTTGATTCGAGCGGGAGGGCCGGGGATACGCAGTATTTT

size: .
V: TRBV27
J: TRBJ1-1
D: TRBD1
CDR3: CASSPDRGQGAFF
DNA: TGTGCCAGCAGTCCTGACAGGGGGCAGGGTGCTTTCTTT

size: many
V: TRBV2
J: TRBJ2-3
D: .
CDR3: CASSEDPTTQYF
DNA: TGTGCCAGCAGTGAAGACCCCACGACGCAGTATTTT

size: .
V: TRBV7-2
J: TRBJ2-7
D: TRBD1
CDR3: CASSGDRGFYEQYF
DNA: TGTGCCAGCAGCGGAGACAGGGGATTCTACGAGCAGTACTTC

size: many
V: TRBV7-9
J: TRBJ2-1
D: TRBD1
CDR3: CASSLEGFGTDIYNEQFF
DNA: TGTGCCAGCAGCTTAGAGGGCTTCGGGACAGACATCTACAATGAGCAGTTCTTC

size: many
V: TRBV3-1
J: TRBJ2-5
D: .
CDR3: CASTPQLGPGGETQYF
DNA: TGTGCCAGTACCCCACAGTTGGGGCCCGGCGGAGAGACCCAGTACTTC

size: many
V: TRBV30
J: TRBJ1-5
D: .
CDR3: CAWSTGWGVQPQHF
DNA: TGTGCCTGGAGTACAGGGTGGGGGGTTCAGCCCCAGCATTTT

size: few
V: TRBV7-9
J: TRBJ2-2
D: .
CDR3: CASSLIITGELFF
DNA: TGTGCCAGCAGCTTAATTATCACCGGGGAGCTGTTTTTT

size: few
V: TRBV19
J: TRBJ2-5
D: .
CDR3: CASSMTLGAETQYF
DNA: TGTGCCAGTAGTATGACTCTCGGGGCCGAGACCCAGTACTTC

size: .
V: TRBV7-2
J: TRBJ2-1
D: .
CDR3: CASSFRSYNEQFF
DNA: TGTGCCAGCAGCTTTCGGTCCTACAATGAGCAGTTCTTC

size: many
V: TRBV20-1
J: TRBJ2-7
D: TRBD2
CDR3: CSAKPLAGGVGSSYEQYF
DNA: TGCAGTGCTAAACCACTAGCGGGAGGAGTCGGCAGCTCCTACGAGCAGTACTTC

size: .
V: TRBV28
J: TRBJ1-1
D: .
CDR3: CASSLLGGWNTEAFF
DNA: TGTGCCAGCAGTTTATTAGGGGGTTGGAACACTGAAGCTTTCTTT

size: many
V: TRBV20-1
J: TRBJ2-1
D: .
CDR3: CSARPADSYNEQFF
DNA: TGCAGTGCTAGACCAGCGGACTCCTACAATGAGCAGTTCTTC

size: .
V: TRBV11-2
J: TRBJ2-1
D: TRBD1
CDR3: CASSLGQGSYNEQFF
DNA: TGTGCCAGCAGCTTAGGACAGGGGTCCTACAATGAGCAGTTCTTC

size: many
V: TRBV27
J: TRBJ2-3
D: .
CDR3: CASSWGNQDTQYF
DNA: TGTGCCAGCAGTTGGGGGAATCAAGATACGCAGTATTTT

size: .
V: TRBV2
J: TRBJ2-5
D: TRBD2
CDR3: CASSDGTSGGGETQYF
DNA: TGTGCCAGCAGTGACGGGACTAGCGGGGGGGGAGAGACCCAGTACTTC

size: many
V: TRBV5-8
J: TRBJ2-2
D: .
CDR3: CAGAGSLNTGELFF
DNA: TGTGCCGGGGCAGGGAGTTTAAACACCGGGGAGCTGTTTTTT

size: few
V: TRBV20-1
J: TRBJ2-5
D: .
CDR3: CSATTLANTDSYQETQYF
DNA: TGCAGTGCTACCACCCTAGCGAATACTGATAGTTATCAAGAGACCCAGTACTTC

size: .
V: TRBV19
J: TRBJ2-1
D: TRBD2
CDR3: CASSIRGGNEQFF
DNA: TGTGCCAGTAGTATCCGGGGGGGCAATGAGCAGTTCTTC

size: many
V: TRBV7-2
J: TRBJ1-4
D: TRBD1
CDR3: CASSPTRDRGNEKLFF
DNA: TGTGCCAGCAGCCCAACGAGGGACAGGGGAAATGAAAAACTGTTTTTT

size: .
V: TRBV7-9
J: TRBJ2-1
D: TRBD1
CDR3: CASSSTGGVRNEQFF
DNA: TGTGCCAGCAGCTCTACAGGGGGTGTTAGGAATGAGCAGTTCTTC

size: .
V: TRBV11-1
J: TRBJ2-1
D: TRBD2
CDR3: CASSPGTSNGDEQPF
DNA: TGTGCCAGCAGCCCAGGGACTAGCAATGGGGATGAGCAGCCCTTC

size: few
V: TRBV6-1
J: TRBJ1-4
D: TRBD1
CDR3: CATTGQATNEKLFF
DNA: TGTGCCACCACGGGACAGGCAACTAATGAAAAACTGTTTTTT

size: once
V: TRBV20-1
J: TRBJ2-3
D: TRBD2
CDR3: CSARKGLAGTDTQYF
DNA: TGCAGTGCTCGAAAGGGACTAGCGGGCACAGATACGCAGTATTTT

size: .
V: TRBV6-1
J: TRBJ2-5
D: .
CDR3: CASSVFREETQYF
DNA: TGTGCCAGCAGTGTGTTCCGGGAGGAGACCCAGTACTTC

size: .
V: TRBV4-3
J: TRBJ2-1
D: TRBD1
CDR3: CASSQEVAAGQGNEQFF
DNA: TGCGCCAGCAGCCAAGAGGTGGCGGCCGGACAGGGGAATGAGCAGTTCTTC